This is a list of T cell receptor beta chains from one sample in a study of vaccination effects on CD4 cells after COVID-19. Only in-frame clones appear in the TCRdb table, and some are missing; sequencing was by immunoSEQ multiplex PCR. The data hold approximately 70,000 clones, with 60% to 75% observed a single time. Antigens of these TCRs are unknown. Sequenced material: CD4+ T cells from PBMCs cultured with HCoV-NL63 spike peptides, taken before COVID-19 vaccination. Every receptor here comes from a human donor who received a COVID-19 vaccine. Each CDR3 is given with its conserved first and last residue. D genes are given only for firm matches. Expanded clones get a size class; other rows say once, few or many, or leave the size out.

j_gene: TRBJ2-5; v_gene: TRBV5-1; abundance: -; d_gene: -; CDR3nt: TGCGCCAGCAGCTTGGTCCTACAGGAGTTCCAAGAGACCCAGTACTTC; CDR3aa: CASSLVLQEFQETQYF
j_gene: TRBJ1-5; v_gene: TRBV7-8; abundance: -; d_gene: -; CDR3nt: TGTGCCAGACGACTGGAACGGCGGATCAATCAGCCCCAGCATTTT; CDR3aa: CARRLERRINQPQHF
j_gene: TRBJ1-1; v_gene: TRBV28; abundance: -; d_gene: -; CDR3nt: TGTGCCAGCAGCCCACTCGTGAAGGACACTGAAGCTTTCTTT; CDR3aa: CASSPLVKDTEAFF
j_gene: TRBJ2-5; v_gene: TRBV3-1/TRBV3-2; abundance: -; d_gene: TRBD2; CDR3nt: TGTGCCAGCAGCCAAGCAGCGGGGGCGGAGACCCAGTACTTC; CDR3aa: CASSQAAGAETQYF
j_gene: TRBJ2-1; v_gene: TRBV5-1; abundance: -; d_gene: TRBD1; CDR3nt: TGCGCCAGCAGCAACCGGGACAGGGGTAATAATGAGCAGTTCTTC; CDR3aa: CASSNRDRGNNEQFF
j_gene: TRBJ2-1; v_gene: TRBV24-1; abundance: -; d_gene: TRBD2; CDR3nt: TGTGCCACCAGTGATTTCGGACTAGCGGGTAACAATGAGCAGTTCTTC; CDR3aa: CATSDFGLAGNNEQFF
j_gene: TRBJ1-5; v_gene: TRBV19; abundance: -; d_gene: TRBD1; CDR3nt: TGTGCCAGTAGAACAGGGGGCTCGTGGCAGCCCCAGCATTTT; CDR3aa: CASRTGGSWQPQHF
j_gene: TRBJ2-5; v_gene: TRBV5-1; abundance: -; d_gene: TRBD1; CDR3nt: TGCGCCAGCAAAATGACCGGACAGGGATCAGAGACCCAGTACTTC; CDR3aa: CASKMTGQGSETQYF
j_gene: TRBJ2-1; v_gene: TRBV5-1; abundance: -; d_gene: TRBD1; CDR3nt: TGCGCCAGCAGCTTGGCCCTATTATCCGACAGGGGTAATGAGCAGTTCTTC; CDR3aa: CASSLALLSDRGNEQFF
j_gene: TRBJ2-3; v_gene: TRBV18; abundance: -; d_gene: -; CDR3nt: TGTGCCAGCTCACCACGAACTGATACGCAGTATTTT; CDR3aa: CASSPRTDTQYF
j_gene: TRBJ1-1; v_gene: TRBV9; abundance: once; d_gene: TRBD1; CDR3nt: TGTGCCAGCAGCGCCGGGACAGTAGGCACTGAAGCTTTCTTT; CDR3aa: CASSAGTVGTEAFF
j_gene: TRBJ1-4; v_gene: TRBV24-1; abundance: -; d_gene: TRBD1; CDR3nt: TGTGCCACCAGTCCGGGACAGGGGGCGGCGGCTAATGAAAAACTGTTTTTT; CDR3aa: CATSPGQGAAANEKLFF
j_gene: TRBJ2-2; v_gene: TRBV24-1; abundance: -; d_gene: -; CDR3nt: TGTGCCACCAGTGATTTAGATGGCACCACGAACACCGGGGAGCTGTTTTTT; CDR3aa: CATSDLDGTTNTGELFF
j_gene: TRBJ2-2; v_gene: TRBV5-1; abundance: -; d_gene: -; CDR3nt: TGCGCCAGCAGCTTGGAGTTCGGGGTTGCCGGGGAGCTGTTTTTT; CDR3aa: CASSLEFGVAGELFF
j_gene: TRBJ1-4; v_gene: TRBV30; abundance: -; d_gene: -; CDR3nt: TGTGCCTGGAGTCACTCTAATGAAAAACTGTTTTTT; CDR3aa: CAWSHSNEKLFF
j_gene: TRBJ2-1; v_gene: TRBV5-1; abundance: -; d_gene: TRBD1; CDR3nt: TGCGCCAGCAGCCCACAGGGGATCAACAATGAGCAGTTCTTC; CDR3aa: CASSPQGINNEQFF
j_gene: TRBJ1-4; v_gene: TRBV6-1; abundance: -; d_gene: TRBD1; CDR3nt: TGTGCCAGCAGTGAACCCCGGGACAGGGGAGAAAAACTGTTTTTT; CDR3aa: CASSEPRDRGEKLFF
j_gene: TRBJ1-5; v_gene: TRBV6-6; abundance: -; d_gene: TRBD1; CDR3nt: TGTGCCAGCAGTTCCCCCCCAGGGGGTCAGCCCCAGCATTTT; CDR3aa: CASSSPPGGQPQHF
j_gene: TRBJ2-2; v_gene: TRBV2; abundance: few; d_gene: TRBD2; CDR3nt: TGTGCCAGCACGGTAGCGGGGTATAGCACCGGGGAGCTGTTTTTT; CDR3aa: CASTVAGYSTGELFF
j_gene: TRBJ2-3; v_gene: TRBV14; abundance: -; d_gene: TRBD2; CDR3nt: TGTGCCAGCAGCCATATGATCCTAGCGGAAACAGATACGCAGTATTTT; CDR3aa: CASSHMILAETDTQYF
j_gene: TRBJ1-2; v_gene: TRBV5-5; abundance: -; d_gene: -; CDR3nt: TGTGCCAGCAGCTTGGCCGGGGGCTACTCTAACTATGGCTACACCTTC; CDR3aa: CASSLAGGYSNYGYTF
j_gene: TRBJ2-3; v_gene: TRBV12-3/TRBV12-4; abundance: -; d_gene: -; CDR3nt: TGTGCCAGCAGTTTAGCGGGGACAGATACGCAGTATTTT; CDR3aa: CASSLAGTDTQYF
j_gene: TRBJ2-6; v_gene: TRBV18; abundance: -; d_gene: -; CDR3nt: TGTGCCAGCTCACCATATAGGAGCTCTGGGGCCAACGTCCTGACTTTC; CDR3aa: CASSPYRSSGANVLTF
j_gene: TRBJ1-3; v_gene: TRBV5-1; abundance: -; d_gene: -; CDR3nt: TGCGCCAGCAGCTTGGTCGGGGTGGCGCAGTCCTCTGGAAACACCATATATTTT; CDR3aa: CASSLVGVAQSSGNTIYF
j_gene: TRBJ2-2; v_gene: TRBV5-1; abundance: -; d_gene: -; CDR3nt: TGCGCCAGCAGCTTGGCCACTATGGGGACGCCCGGGGAGCTGTTTTTT; CDR3aa: CASSLATMGTPGELFF
j_gene: TRBJ1-5; v_gene: TRBV29-1; abundance: -; d_gene: TRBD1; CDR3nt: TGCAGCGCCCAAGACAGGGCCGGTCAGCCCCAGCATTTT; CDR3aa: CSAQDRAGQPQHF
j_gene: TRBJ1-5; v_gene: TRBV19; abundance: -; d_gene: -; CDR3nt: TGTGCCAGTAGTGCGGGGGGGGGAAATCAGCCCCAGCATTTT; CDR3aa: CASSAGGGNQPQHF
j_gene: TRBJ2-1; v_gene: TRBV18; abundance: -; d_gene: -; CDR3nt: TGTGCCAGCTCACCAACCTCAGCCCCGTTCTTC; CDR3aa: CASSPTSAPFF
j_gene: TRBJ1-2; v_gene: TRBV4-2; abundance: -; d_gene: -; CDR3nt: TGTGCCAGCAGCCCTATTCAGGGCCAGGTAACCTTC; CDR3aa: CASSPIQGQVTF
j_gene: TRBJ2-2; v_gene: TRBV9; abundance: -; d_gene: -; CDR3nt: TGTGCCAGCAGCGTAGGTGATAGCGGGAACACCGGGGAGCTGTTTTTT; CDR3aa: CASSVGDSGNTGELFF
j_gene: TRBJ2-5; v_gene: TRBV15; abundance: -; d_gene: TRBD1; CDR3nt: TGTGCCACCAGTGCCGGGACAGGGGGCCTTGGCACCCAGTACTTC; CDR3aa: CATSAGTGGLGTQYF
j_gene: TRBJ2-5; v_gene: TRBV24-1; abundance: -; d_gene: TRBD1; CDR3nt: TGTGCCACCAGTGAGCCGGGACAGGGTCAAGAGACCCAGTACTTC; CDR3aa: CATSEPGQGQETQYF
j_gene: TRBJ2-5; v_gene: TRBV6-5; abundance: -; d_gene: TRBD1; CDR3nt: TGTGCCAGCAGTTACTTGCCGGGACAGGCGAGAGAGACCCAGTACTTC; CDR3aa: CASSYLPGQARETQYF
j_gene: TRBJ2-1; v_gene: TRBV6-5; abundance: -; d_gene: -; CDR3nt: TGTGCCAGCAGTTACTTTTGGTCCTCCGGTGAGGATGAGCAGTTCTTC; CDR3aa: CASSYFWSSGEDEQFF
j_gene: TRBJ2-5; v_gene: TRBV18; abundance: -; d_gene: -; CDR3nt: TGTGCCAGCTCACCACCTGGGTCGACAGGCAACCAAGAGACCCAGTACTTC; CDR3aa: CASSPPGSTGNQETQYF